The rows below give T cell receptor beta chains drawn from one sample of a study of CD8 T cells in ankylosing spondylitis. MiXCR, run by TCRdb on the 5' RACE reads, gives a single entry per CDR3 protein. The sample lists approximately 260,000 distinct CDR3 sequences, 15% to 20% seen once, with less than 35% in the top ten. The sequenced material came from blood, either unsorted or a sorted T cell fraction (not recorded which). These receptors were obtained from a male donor with ankylosing spondylitis or in good health (not recorded which). Each CDR3 is given with its conserved first and last residue. D genes are given only for firm matches. Clone size is shown for a subset of rows, as once, few, many or a class of expanded clone.

V	J	size	D	DNA	CDR3
TRBV29-1	TRBJ2-7	few	.	TGCAGCGTTGAAACAGGGATCCCCGACTACGAGCAGTACTTC	CSVETGIPDYEQYF
TRBV12-3/TRBV12-4	TRBJ2-2	.	.	TGTGCCAGCAGTTTATCGATCACCGGGGAGCTGTTTTTT	CASSLSITGELFF
TRBV19	TRBJ1-5	many	.	TGTGCCAGTAGCAGCTACAATCAGCCCCAGCATTTT	CASSSYNQPQHF
TRBV29-1	TRBJ2-5	few	.	TGCAGCGTTGACCCAGTTACCCAAGAGACCCAGTACTTC	CSVDPVTQETQYF
TRBV27	TRBJ2-7	few	.	TGTGCCAGCAGTTTAGGGGGGCCAGCCTACGAGCAGTACTTC	CASSLGGPAYEQYF
TRBV4-3	TRBJ2-5	.	.	TGCGCCAGCAGCCAAGATCGGACGAGCGAGACCCAGTACTTC	CASSQDRTSETQYF
TRBV12-3/TRBV12-4	TRBJ2-3	many	.	TGTGCCAGCAGTTTATGGGGTTCCACAGATACGCAGTATTTT	CASSLWGSTDTQYF
TRBV4-2	TRBJ2-7	few	.	TGTGCCAGCAGCCAAGTGGACCTCCACATCGAGCAGTACTTC	CASSQVDLHIEQYF
TRBV6-1	TRBJ2-4	.	.	TGTGCCAGCAGTGACCCGGGAAACATTCAGTACTTC	CASSDPGNIQYF
TRBV4-1	TRBJ2-1	few	.	TGCGCCAGCAGCCCCCGGTCGGTTCAGGGCAATGAGCAGTTCTTC	CASSPRSVQGNEQFF